This TCR beta chain appears in the sequencing data of a study of T cell changes during pregnancy in multiple sclerosis. This clone is a singleton in its sample. CDR3 length: 14 amino acids. Trimming left V 3 bases short and J 0 bases short, with 8 bases between. CDR1 and CDR2 (germline): LGHNA, YSLEER. Repertoires were generated with immunoSEQ multiplex PCR, while TCRdb's copy carries only in-frame clones and drops some. Of approximately 45,000 clones listed, approximately 90% were seen once; the top ten hold 2.5% to 3%. This chain joins TRBV4-3 and TRBJ1-1, with D possibly matching TRBD1 (5 bases). Sequencing was performed on CD8+ T cells from peripheral blood mononuclear cells, taken in the second trimester of pregnancy. The source of this sequence is a female donor with multiple sclerosis, enrolled in a pregnancy study. The CDR3 region has the DNA TGCGCCAGCAGCCAGCAGGGCCTGAACACTGAAGCTTTCTTT. Protein sequence: CASSQQGLNTEAFF.